A selection of T cell receptor beta chains follows, all from one sample in a study of cytomegalovirus exposure and HLA in healthy donors. Profiling relied on immunoSEQ multiplex PCR, and the TCRdb table lists in-frame clones only, not all of them. Of 71,000 or so clones in the sample, approximately 94% are singletons; the top ten hold about 3.6%. Sequences were obtained from PBMCs. The source of these receptors is a woman between 18 and 29 years old in good health and CMV-seropositive. The CDR3 runs from the conserved cysteine through the conserved F or W. The D gene is left open where the match is weak. Some rows have no size entry. The others give once, few or many, or a class for an expanded clone.

d_call: TRBD2
v_call: TRBV27
j_call: TRBJ2-2
clone_size: once
cdr3_aa: CASGPPWAGGTGELFF
cdr3_nt: TGTGCCAGCGGCCCCCCATGGGCGGGGGGAACCGGGGAGCTGTTTTTT

d_call: TRBD1
v_call: TRBV7-9
j_call: TRBJ2-7
clone_size: many
cdr3_aa: CASVLTGVRYEQYF
cdr3_nt: TGTGCCAGCGTCCTAACAGGGGTCCGCTACGAGCAGTACTTC

d_call: .
v_call: TRBV10-3
j_call: TRBJ2-7
clone_size: .
cdr3_aa: CAITSGAGASEQYF
cdr3_nt: TGTGCCATCACCTCCGGAGCAGGGGCCTCCGAGCAGTACTTC

d_call: .
v_call: TRBV4-3
j_call: TRBJ1-4
clone_size: .
cdr3_aa: CASSPHVGAPNEKLFF
cdr3_nt: TGCGCCAGCAGCCCTCACGTTGGAGCACCTAATGAAAAACTGTTTTTT

d_call: .
v_call: TRBV6-5
j_call: TRBJ2-1
clone_size: .
cdr3_aa: CASSYGLGSDEQFF
cdr3_nt: TGTGCCAGCAGTTATGGTCTAGGTTCCGATGAGCAGTTCTTC

d_call: TRBD1
v_call: TRBV6-5
j_call: TRBJ2-5
clone_size: .
cdr3_aa: CATKNRGKETQYF
cdr3_nt: TGTGCCACCAAGAACAGGGGGAAAGAGACCCAGTACTTC

d_call: .
v_call: TRBV29-1
j_call: TRBJ2-3
clone_size: .
cdr3_aa: CSVTTGVFERGSTDTQYF
cdr3_nt: TGCAGCGTTACGACAGGGGTGTTTGAGCGGGGCTCCACAGATACGCAGTATTTT

d_call: TRBD1
v_call: TRBV29-1
j_call: TRBJ2-7
clone_size: .
cdr3_aa: CSVSTGAHYEQYF
cdr3_nt: TGCAGCGTCTCGACAGGGGCGCACTACGAGCAGTACTTC

d_call: TRBD1
v_call: TRBV4-2
j_call: TRBJ1-5
clone_size: .
cdr3_aa: CASSQAFQTGRPPQHF
cdr3_nt: TGTGCCAGCAGCCAAGCCTTTCAGACAGGGCGTCCGCCCCAGCATTTT

d_call: TRBD1
v_call: TRBV5-1
j_call: TRBJ2-7
clone_size: .
cdr3_aa: CASSGRQGTYEQYF
cdr3_nt: TGCGCCAGCAGCGGGCGACAGGGCACCTACGAGCAGTACTTC

d_call: TRBD1
v_call: TRBV28
j_call: TRBJ2-5
clone_size: .
cdr3_aa: CASSPPGQGLETQYF
cdr3_nt: TGTGCCAGCAGTCCACCGGGACAGGGCTTGGAGACCCAGTACTTC

d_call: .
v_call: TRBV18
j_call: TRBJ2-3
clone_size: .
cdr3_aa: CASSPPTGTSTDTQYF
cdr3_nt: TGTGCCAGCTCACCCCCGACAGGGACTAGCACAGATACGCAGTATTTT

d_call: .
v_call: TRBV28
j_call: TRBJ2-1
clone_size: .
cdr3_aa: CASSLGNRVRVFFNEQFF
cdr3_nt: TGTGCCAGCAGTTTAGGGAACAGGGTGCGTGTTTTTTTTAATGAGCAGTTCTTC

d_call: TRBD2
v_call: TRBV4-1
j_call: TRBJ2-7
clone_size: .
cdr3_aa: CASSQVKLAGFEQYF
cdr3_nt: TGCGCCAGCAGCCAAGTCAAGCTAGCGGGCTTCGAGCAGTACTTC

d_call: TRBD1
v_call: TRBV28
j_call: TRBJ1-2
clone_size: once
cdr3_aa: CASSWGQEDYGYTF
cdr3_nt: TGTGCCAGCAGTTGGGGACAGGAAGACTATGGCTACACCTTC

d_call: .
v_call: TRBV6-5
j_call: TRBJ1-5
clone_size: .
cdr3_aa: CASSYVDSNQPQHF
cdr3_nt: TGTGCCAGCAGTTACGTAGACTCCAATCAGCCCCAGCATTTT